This entry lists 29 T cell receptor beta chains sequenced from one sample in a study of blood T cell repertoires in COVID-19. Repertoires were generated with immunoSEQ multiplex PCR, while TCRdb's copy carries only in-frame clones and drops some. The table records about 130,000 clones, 80% of them present only once. Material for sequencing was peripheral blood. These receptors originate from a man aged 70-80 years with acute or convalescent COVID-19.

The CDR3, as DNA: TGTGCCAGCAGTCAGGGTCACAGCACTGAAGCTTTCTTT. The encoded protein is CASSQGHSTEAFF. J is TRBJ1-1 and V is TRBV12-3 or TRBV12-4; maybe TRBD1 (5 bases). This CDR3 has 13 amino acids. Trimming removed 5 bases at V and 4 bases at J, with 11 bases between.

The chain carries TRBV28 and TRBJ2-7; D ambiguous. CDR1 and CDR2 from the germline V gene are MDHEN and SYDVKM. Trimming stripped 1 base from V and 3 bases from J, with 4 bases between. The CDR3 loop spans 12 amino acids. CDR3 DNA: TGTGCCAGCAGTTTATCAGACTACGAGCAGTACTTC. Protein product: CASSLSDYEQYF.

The chain carries TRBV9 and TRBJ2-7, with D perhaps matching TRBD1 (6 bases). There are 15 residues in the CDR3. With 4 bases removed from V and 4 bases from J, the gap between germline ends came to 18 bases. CDR1 SGDLS and CDR2 YYNGEE come from the germline V gene. As DNA, the CDR3 is TGTGCCAGCAGCCGCTGGGGGCAGGAGTCGTACGAGCAGTACTTC. Its translation: CASSRWGQESYEQYF.

This clone was counted between two and nine times. The J gene is TRBJ2-2, the V gene TRBV5-4; TRBD1 matches 7 bases. This CDR3 is 15 amino acids long. The ends lost 1 base at V and 6 bases at J; junction bases unmatched: 6. From germline, CDR1 is SGHNT and CDR2 YYREEE (reference sequence). This CDR3 reads CASSLSRGNAGELFF. The DNA of the CDR3 is TGTGCCAGCAGCTTGAGCAGGGGGAATGCCGGGGAGCTGTTTTTT.

This rearrangement joins TRBV28 to TRBJ2-2, with D hard to call. Germline assignment: CDR1 MDHEN and CDR2 SYDVKM. The ends were cut back, 1 base at V and 7 bases at J, with 4 bases in the middle. The CDR3 has 12 residues. CDR3: CASSLSVGELFF. DNA of the CDR3: TGTGCCAGCAGTTTATCGGTCGGGGAGCTGTTTTTT.

With respect to this clone: Other DNA sequences from this sample encode an identical CDR3 as well. The chain carries TRBV7-9 and TRBJ1-2; 8 positions match TRBD1. Germline V gene data show CDR1 as SEHNR and CDR2 as FQNEAQ (reference sequence). Trimming cost V 7 bases and J 2 bases; bases outside gene matches: 6. This CDR3 has 14 amino acids. The CDR3 DNA reads TGTGCCAGCACAACCGGACAGGGAAACTATGGCTACACCTTC. Protein product: CASTTGQGNYGYTF.

This clone came up once. This chain uses TRBV2 with TRBJ2-4; tentatively, D is TRBD1 (5 bases). The CDR3 length is 13 residues. Germline lookup yields CDR1 SNHLY and CDR2 FYNNEI. Between the trimmed V and J ends, which lost 8 bases and 1 base, there was a span of 9 bases. CDR3 in DNA: TGTGCCAGCTGGAACAGGGCCAAAAACATTCAGTACTTC. Translated, it gives CASWNRAKNIQYF. Combining the CDR3 with reference TRBV2 and TRBJ2-4 gives the whole variable domain EPEVTQTPSHQVTQMGQEVILRCVPISNHLYFYWYRQILGQKVEFLVSFYNNEISEKSEIFDDQFSVERPDGSNFTLKIRSTKLEDSAMYFCASWNRAKNIQYFGAGTRLSVL.

This clone was counted a single time. The V and J genes are TRBV3-1 (or the pseudogene TRBV3-2) and TRBJ2-3, with D unclear. CDR3 length: 13 amino acids. Germline CDR1 reads LGHDT; CDR2 reads YNNKEL (reference sequence). Trimming removed 3 bases at V and 2 bases at J, with 6 bases between. CDR3 in DNA: TGTGCCAGCAGCCATCCCCACACAGATACGCAGTATTTT. It codes for CASSHPHTDTQYF.

The sample holds a few counts of this clone. The chain recombines TRBV6-5 with TRBJ1-4, with 9 bases fitting TRBD1. Per germline, CDR1 MNHEY and CDR2 SVGAGI. There are 14 residues in the CDR3. V lost 10 bases, J lost 8 bases, and 11 bases stayed unmatched. The CDR3 spells CAIGYRGRGEKLFF. The DNA of the CDR3 is TGTGCCATCGGGTACAGGGGGCGAGGGGAAAAACTGTTTTTT.

This clone was counted only a few times. This chain links TRBV7-9 with TRBJ1-1, with unresolved D. The CDR3 totals 13 residues. With 3 bases removed from V and 2 bases from J, the gap between germline ends came to 7 bases. Germline values: CDR1 SEHNR, CDR2 FQNEAQ (reference sequence). The CDR3 sequence is CASSLNSNTEAFF. In nucleotides, the CDR3 is TGTGCCAGCAGCTTGAACAGCAACACTGAAGCTTTCTTT.

V gene TRBV27 combines with J gene TRBJ2-2, with 11 bases matching TRBD2. The V and J ends lost 6 bases and 6 bases, in that order; junction bases with no gene match: 12. The CDR3 totals 17 residues. Looked up from germline, CDR1 is MNHEY and CDR2 is SMNVEV (reference sequence). CDR3: CASSHPGGTSGAGELFF. In DNA form, the CDR3 reads TGTGCCAGCAGCCACCCCGGTGGGACTAGCGGTGCCGGGGAGCTGTTTTTT.

This rearrangement joins TRBV7-8 to TRBJ2-5, with TRBD2 matching over 7 bases. The CDR3 covers 17 residues. The V gene's germline CDR1 is SGHVS and CDR2 FQNEAQ. The trim removed 2 bases at V and 5 bases at J, leaving 14 bases unmatched. The CDR3 spells CASSLLAVAGPGETQYF. As DNA, the CDR3 is TGTGCCAGCAGCTTATTGGCGGTAGCGGGTCCTGGGGAGACCCAGTACTTC.

This chain joins TRBV10-3 and TRBJ1-2, with 8 nucleotides matching TRBD1. This CDR3 region has 15 residues. In germline, CDR1 is ENHRY, CDR2 SYGVKD. V gave up 6 bases and J gave up 5 bases; unmatched junction bases: 11. The CDR3 DNA reads TGTGCCATCAGCTCAATAACAGGGGGTCCATATGGCTACACCTTC. It is translated as CAISSITGGPYGYTF.

This clone was detected only once. This chain links TRBV25-1 with TRBJ2-5, with D maybe TRBD1 (6 bases). The germline gives CDR1 MGHDK, CDR2 SYGVNS. CDR3 length: 14 residues. The germline V and J ends were trimmed by 4 bases and 5 bases, with 14 bases remaining between them. CDR3 protein: CASSGPGVRETQYF. CDR3 nucleotide sequence: TGTGCCAGCAGTGGCCCAGGGGTCCGCGAGACCCAGTACTTC.

V is TRBV5-6 and J is TRBJ1-4, with D tentatively TRBD1 (5 bases). Germline CDR1 SGHDT, CDR2 YYEEEE. This CDR3 spans 18 amino acids. V dropped 2 bases and J dropped 0 bases, with 17 bases sitting between them. The CDR3 DNA reads TGTGCCAGCAGCTTCAGTCCCGGGACTGCTGCAACTAATGAAAAACTGTTTTTT. This sequence encodes CASSFSPGTAATNEKLFF.

The J gene is TRBJ2-3, the V gene TRBV7-3, with 11 nucleotides matching TRBD2. In germline, CDR1 is SGHTA, CDR2 FQGTGA. This CDR3 has 13 amino acids. Germline trimming cut 2 bases from V and 14 bases from J; bases unmatched to any gene: 6. As DNA, the CDR3 is TGTGCCAGCAGCTTAGCTAGCGGGGGGAGGTGGTATTTT. Its protein is CASSLASGGRWYF.

V usage is TRBV7-9 and J usage is TRBJ1-4; TRBD1 is a possible D gene (6 bases). Looked up from germline, CDR1 is SEHNR and CDR2 is FQNEAQ (reference sequence). The ends were cut back, 4 bases at V and 4 bases at J, with 16 bases in the middle. CDR3 length equals 16 residues. The CDR3 bases are TGTGCCAGCAGCTCCTTATCGAGCAGGGGTAATGAAAAACTGTTTTTT. It codes for CASSSLSSRGNEKLFF.

The genes are TRBV19 and TRBJ2-5; 7 nucleotides agree with TRBD2. CDR1 LNHDA and CDR2 SQIVND come from the germline V gene (reference sequence). V lost 3 bases and J lost 3; bases outside the gene matches: 7. The CDR3 contains 15 residues. CDR3 nucleotides: TGTGCCAGTAGTATGGGGGGGGTTCGGGAAGAGACCCAGTACTTC. It yields the protein CASSMGGVREETQYF.

The V and J genes are TRBV4-2 and TRBJ2-5, with 11 bases lining up with TRBD2. CDR3 length: 18 amino acids. After removal of 0 bases from V and 5 bases from J, the junction contained 11 bases not matched to a gene. Germline CDR1 and CDR2: LGHNA and YNFKEQ. The CDR3: CASSQDIAGGRSVETQYF. The CDR3 region has the DNA TGTGCCAGCAGCCAAGACATAGCGGGGGGGCGGTCGGTGGAGACCCAGTACTTC.

The chain joins TRBV10-3 to TRBJ2-2; 9 positions agree with TRBD1. With 4 bases clipped from V and 4 bases from J, the junction kept 10 bases outside the gene matches. Looked up from germline, CDR1 is ENHRY and CDR2 is SYGVKD. The CDR3 covers 17 residues. The CDR3 DNA is TGTGCCATCAGTGCTTCCCTACAGGGGGCGTTCACCGGGGAGCTGTTTTTT. The encoded protein is CAISASLQGAFTGELFF.

The chain joins TRBV10-3 to TRBJ2-3; 9 bases agree with TRBD1. Germline assignment: CDR1 ENHRY and CDR2 SYGVKD. There are 16 residues in the CDR3. Trimming took 2 bases from V and 0 from J; bases not matched to a gene: 3. Here the CDR3 DNA reads TGTGCCATCAGTGAGACGGGGACAGGGAGCACAGATACGCAGTATTTT. Encoded protein: CAISETGTGSTDTQYF.

J is TRBJ1-2 and V is TRBV20-1; D is uncertain. Trimming removed 6 bases at V and 7 bases at J, with 15 bases between. The CDR3 contains 12 residues. Germline CDR1 DFQATT, CDR2 SNEGSKA (reference sequence). The CDR3 coding sequence is TGCAGTGCGAGTAAAACCCGGGGTGGCTACACCTTC. Its translation is CSASKTRGGYTF.

This chain links TRBV4-1 with TRBJ2-1; 8 nucleotides match TRBD1. CDR3 length: 17 residues. V shed 3 bases and J 6 bases; nucleotides not matched to a gene: 13. Germline assignment: CDR1 MGHRA and CDR2 YSYEKL. CDR3 DNA: TGCGCCAGCAGCCATTCAATGGGCCTTACAGGGGGCAATGAGCAGTTCTTC. Protein product: CASSHSMGLTGGNEQFF.

The V call is TRBV11-2, the J call TRBJ1-3, with D maybe TRBD1 (5 bases). Germline-derived CDR1 and CDR2 are SGHAT and FQNNGV. The CDR3 has 15 residues. V lost 5 bases to trimming and J lost 2 bases, with 13 bases between them. CDR3 protein: CASSQFQGAGNTIYF. CDR3 coding DNA: TGTGCCAGCAGCCAATTCCAGGGTGCTGGAAACACCATATATTTT.

The V call is TRBV28, the J call TRBJ1-2; a possible D gene is TRBD1 (5 bases). The CDR3 has 12 residues. The V end lost 4 bases, the J end lost 5 bases, and 8 bases lay between the germline ends. In germline, CDR1 is MDHEN, CDR2 SYDVKM. The CDR3: CASSSQGYGYTF. As DNA, the CDR3 is TGTGCCAGCAGTTCCCAGGGATATGGCTACACCTTC.

A few counts support this clone. The chain carries TRBV15 and TRBJ1-5; no clear D. V shed 3 bases and J shed 2 bases, with 11 bases lying between them. There are 15 residues in the CDR3. CDR1 is LNHNV and CDR2 is YYDKDF in the germline V gene (reference sequence). This CDR3 is CATSRSGSRNQPQHF. In nucleotides, the CDR3 is TGTGCCACCAGCAGGTCGGGGAGCCGCAATCAGCCCCAGCATTTT.

The CDR3 region has the DNA TGTGCCAGCAGCTCCCAAGGGGCAGGAGATTGGAATGAGCAGTTCTTC. It encodes CASSSQGAGDWNEQFF. This chain connects TRBV5-8 to TRBJ2-1; tentative D call: TRBD1 (5 bases). The CDR3 is made up of 16 amino acids. CDR1 is SGHTS, CDR2 YDEGEE, per germline. Trimming took off 3 bases at V and 7 bases at J, with 20 bases between the two ends.

The gene calls are TRBV29-1 and TRBJ1-3; 10 positions agree with TRBD1. Germline CDR1 is SQVTM and CDR2 is ANQGSEA. The CDR3 covers 12 residues. V trimming: 7 bases; J trimming: 8 bases; junction bases outside the gene matches: 5. The chain's CDR3 is CSAGTGEDTIYF. In nucleotides, the CDR3 is TGCAGCGCTGGGACAGGGGAGGACACCATATATTTT.

This sequence joins TRBV24-1 and TRBJ2-3; D possibly corresponds to TRBD1 (5 bases). Germline V lookup: CDR1 KGHDR, CDR2 SFDVKD. The V and J ends lost 2 bases and 3 bases respectively, with 14 bases between them. The CDR3 extends over 16 amino acids. The CDR3 DNA sequence: TGTGCCACCAGTGATTCTGGCAGGGCAGAAACAGATACGCAGTATTTT. This encodes CATSDSGRAETDTQYF.